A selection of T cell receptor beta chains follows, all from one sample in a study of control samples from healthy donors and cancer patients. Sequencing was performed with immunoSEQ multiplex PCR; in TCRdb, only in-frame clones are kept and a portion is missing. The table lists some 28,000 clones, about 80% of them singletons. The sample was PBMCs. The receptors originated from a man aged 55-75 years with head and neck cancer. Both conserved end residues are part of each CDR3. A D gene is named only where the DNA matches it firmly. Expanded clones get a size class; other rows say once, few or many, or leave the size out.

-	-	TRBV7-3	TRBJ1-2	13	TGTGCCAGCAGCTCGGGGACAACCTATGGCTACACCTTC	CASSSGTTYGYTF
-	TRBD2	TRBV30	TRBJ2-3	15	TGTGCCTGGGGAAGGGACGGGAGGAGGACAGATACGCAGTATTTT	CAWGRDGRRTDTQYF
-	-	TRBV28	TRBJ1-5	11	TGTGCCAGCAGTTCCCCTCAGCCCCAGCATTTT	CASSSPQPQHF
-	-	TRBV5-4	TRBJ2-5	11	TGTGCCAGTACAGGTGAAGGATCCCAGTACTTC	CASTGEGSQYF
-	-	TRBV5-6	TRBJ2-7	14	TGTGCCAGCAGCTTTATAGGGGGATCCTACGAGCAGTACTTC	CASSFIGGSYEQYF
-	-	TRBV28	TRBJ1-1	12	TGTGCCAGCAGGGGGGCTGGGGCGAATGCTTTCTTT	CASRGAGANAFF
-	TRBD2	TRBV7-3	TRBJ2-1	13	TGTGCCAGCAGCCCCGGACTAGGCAATGAGCAGTTCTTC	CASSPGLGNEQFF
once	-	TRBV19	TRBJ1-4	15	TGTGCCAGTAGTGACGGGGCAGCAACTAATGAAAAACTGTTTTTT	CASSDGAATNEKLFF
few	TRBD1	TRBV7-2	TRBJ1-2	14	TGTGCCAGCAGCGCGACAGGGTTGGTCTATGGCTACACCTTC	CASSATGLVYGYTF
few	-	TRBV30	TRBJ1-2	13	TGTGCCTGGAGTGTTCAAGGGGGGGTGAGCTACACCTTC	CAWSVQGGVSYTF
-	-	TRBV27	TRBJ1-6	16	TGTGCCAGCAGTTTTGCTGACCTTCCATTGGATTCACCCCTCCACTTT	CASSFADLPLDSPLHF
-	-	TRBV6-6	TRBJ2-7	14	TGTGCCAGCAGTTACTCCCAAACCCACTACGAGCAGTACTTC	CASSYSQTHYEQYF
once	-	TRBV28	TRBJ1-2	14	TGTGCCAGCAGTTTTAGTGGGCAGAGCTATGGCTACACCTTC	CASSFSGQSYGYTF
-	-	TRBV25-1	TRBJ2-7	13	TGTGCCAGCAGTGCGGGGACTTTGTACGAGCAGTACTTC	CASSAGTLYEQYF